This T cell receptor beta chain appears in the sequencing data of a study of tumor-infiltrating lymphocytes in primary liver carcinoma. Total RNA (approximately 0.5 ug) served as template for TCR beta cDNA synthesis primed by a constant-region primer. Employing slightly modified ARM-PCR, three nested multiplex PCR rounds were run, and these gave rise to the TCR beta libraries. TRBV1-TRBV30 forward primers and a C-beta reverse primer were used in the first two PCR rounds, which each ran for 9 to 10 cycles. Each CDR3 protein gets one entry after TCRdb re-called the multiplex PCR reads with MiXCR. Here the sample spans roughly 80,000 distinct CDR3 sequences, around 75% being singletons. This clonotype was observed a handful of times. This may be a read error, as it is one base from a much larger clone. From germline, CDR1 is SGHVS and CDR2 FQNEAQ. The CDR3 runs to 14 residues. Without any cell sorting, 20-30 mg of bulk tissue yielded co-extracted RNA and DNA. Surgical resection served as treatment for the primary liver carcinoma of these patients.

Sequencing was performed on liver tumor tissue from sampling region 4. As to subset: tumor region T4, right-lateral pole. This chain connects TRBV7-8 to TRBJ2-5, with D perhaps matching TRBD1 (5 bases). This clonotype was obtained from a woman aged 55-69 years with primary liver carcinoma and hepatitis B virus infection. CDR3 sequence reads: CVSSFLLGPETQYF. The CDR3 DNA is TGTGTCAGCAGCTTCCTTCTGGGGCCGGAGACCCAGTACTTC. The variable domain in full, completed from reference TRBV7-8 and TRBJ2-5, reads GAGVSQSPRYKVAKRGQDVALRCDPISGHVSLFWYQQALGQGPEFLTYFQNEAQLDKSGLPSDRFFAERPEGSVSTLKIQRTQQEDSAVYLCVSSFLLGPETQYFGPGTRLLVL.